This T cell receptor beta chain was sequenced for a study of shared clonotypes between healthy human individuals. Whole-study results and caveats: Across four donors, naive CD4 shared 4.5% to 6%, naive CD8 under 4%, memory CD4 over 2%, memory CD8 0.35% to 0.5%. Sequencing depth was expected to influence donor clonotype sharing.

The CDR3 length is 16 residues. Naive CD8 populations comprised CD45RO-negative cells positively selected for CCR7, excluding terminally differentiated effector memory CD45RA+ cells. Study donors comprised healthy, HIV-negative adults devoid of recent acute infection or vaccination. The donors, all of them Caucasian adults, lived in Nashville, Tennessee. On this clone: Antigen unknown.

Sequencing was performed with immunoSEQ multiplex PCR; in TCRdb, only in-frame clones are kept and a portion is missing. Of roughly 1,800,000 clones listed, around 96% are singletons. The chain joins TRBV7-5 to TRBJ1-5. TRBV7-5 is assigned pseudogene status. This receptor was identified in a man younger than 35 in good health. The sample taken for sequencing was naive CD8+ T cells sorted from blood. Here the CDR3 reads CARSLGCGRCNQPQHF. Written as DNA, the CDR3 is TGTGCCAGAAGCTTAGGGTGCGGCCGCTGCAATCAGCCCCAGCATTTT.